These 4 T cell receptor beta chains were all obtained from the same sample, sequenced in a study of T cell responses to AZD1222 COVID-19 vaccine. Profiled with immunoSEQ multiplex PCR; TCRdb holds only in-frame clones, not every one. The sample has more than 110,000 clones, around 91% seen once. The sample in question was peripheral blood, obtained on day 0 of AZD1222 vaccination. The receptors here all came from an adult in good health.

The chain combines TRBV28 with TRBJ1-2; D is unclear. V lost 7 bases, J lost 8 bases, and 14 bases lay in between. This CDR3 spans 12 amino acids. The V gene's germline CDR1 is MDHEN and CDR2 SYDVKM. The chain's CDR3 is CASITTPGGYTF. CDR3 sequence (DNA): TGTGCCAGCATTACTACTCCCGGGGGCTACACCTTC.

The rearrangement uses TRBV7-2 and TRBJ2-5; the match to TRBD1 covers 7 bases. The CDR3 is 14 amino acids. The trim removed 3 bases at V and 2 bases at J, leaving 3 bases unmatched. CDR1 is SGHTA and CDR2 is FQGNSA in the germline V gene. CDR3 amino acids: CASSFTGAQETQYF. CDR3 bases: TGTGCCAGCAGCTTTACAGGGGCGCAAGAGACCCAGTACTTC.

The chain couples TRBV28 to TRBJ1-5, with 9 bases matching TRBD1. Germline V CDR1 and CDR2: MDHEN, SYDVKM. After removal of 5 bases from V and 4 bases from J, the junction contained 6 bases not matched to a gene. The CDR3 covers 15 residues. Here the CDR3 DNA reads TGTGCCAGCAGTGGGACAGGGACAGCAAATCAGCCCCAGCATTTT. Its translation: CASSGTGTANQPQHF.

CDR3 nucleotides: TGTGCCAGCTCACCACCGAAAACTAGCGGGAGTGAGCAGTACTTC. Its protein is CASSPPKTSGSEQYF. The chain employs TRBV18 and TRBJ2-7; 11 nucleotides match TRBD2. The V gene end was trimmed by 0 bases and the J gene end by 7 bases; junction bases not matched to a gene: 5. Germline CDR1 and CDR2: KGHSH and LQKENI. This CDR3 has 15 residues.